Below are 14 T cell receptor beta chains sequenced from a single sample in a study of blood T cell repertoires in COVID-19. Sequencing used immunoSEQ multiplex PCR; TCRdb keeps in-frame clones, though not all of them. The profile covers 400,000 or so clones, with approximately 86% appearing a single time and 3% taken by the ten largest. The sequenced sample was peripheral blood. The receptor set was obtained from a human donor in a cohort sampled during active COVID-19.

The chain couples TRBV30 to TRBJ2-6; 9 nucleotides align to TRBD1. The CDR3 contains 18 residues. V lost 2 bases to trimming and J lost 1 base; unmatched junction nucleotides: 9. CDR1 and CDR2 from the germline V gene are GTSNPN and SVGIG (reference sequence). CDR3 in amino acids: CAWSPQGAGFSGANVLTF. The CDR3 DNA sequence: TGTGCCTGGAGTCCACAGGGGGCAGGGTTTTCTGGGGCCAACGTCCTGACTTTC.

The count of this clone is one. V usage is TRBV10-3 and J usage is TRBJ2-2; 11 bases line up with TRBD1. CDR3 length: 16 residues. Germline V lookup: CDR1 ENHRY, CDR2 SYGVKD. V dropped 10 bases and J dropped 3; count of bases not matched to a gene: 10. The CDR3 region has the DNA TGTGCCACCTTTTGGACAGGGGGCGCCGACACCGGGGAGCTGTTTTTT. Amino acids: CATFWTGGADTGELFF.

The chain uses TRBV19 and TRBJ1-6; maybe TRBD1 (5 bases). V lost 3 bases and J 7 bases, leaving 10 bases between the germline ends. The CDR3 runs 14 residues. Germline loops: CDR1 LNHDA, CDR2 SQIVND (reference sequence). The CDR3 protein is CASSMGGDNSPLHF. The CDR3, as DNA: TGTGCCAGTAGTATGGGGGGGGACAATTCACCCCTCCACTTT.

The chain recombines TRBV6-1 with TRBJ1-3; 12 bases match TRBD1. CDR1 and CDR2 (germline): MNHNS, SASEGT. The CDR3 loop spans 17 amino acids. Trimming removed 4 bases from V and 3 bases from J; junction bases left unmatched: 7. DNA of the CDR3: TGTGCCAGCAGTGCCCTCGGGACAGGGGGCATTGGAAACACCATATATTTT. It yields the protein CASSALGTGGIGNTIYF.

V and J are TRBV7-6 and TRBJ2-5; perhaps TRBD2 as D (5 bases). Germline CDR1 reads SGHVS; CDR2 reads FNYEAQ. Trimming left V 3 bases short and J 1 base short, with 15 bases between. CDR3 length: 16 amino acids. The CDR3 sequence: CASSLMVAGTQETQYF. CDR3 nucleotide sequence: TGTGCCAGCAGCTTGATGGTGGCGGGCACCCAAGAGACCCAGTACTTC. Using reference TRBV7-6 and TRBJ2-5 for the parts outside the CDR3, the full variable domain is GAGVSQSPRYKVTKRGQDVALRCDPISGHVSLYWYRQALGQGPEFLTYFNYEAQQDKSGLPNDRFSAERPEGSISTLTIQRTEQRDSAMYRCASSLMVAGTQETQYFGPGTRLLVL.

J is TRBJ2-2 and V is TRBV18; D unresolved. V was trimmed by 3 bases and J by 7 bases, leaving 15 bases between them. CDR3 length equals 15 residues. Germline CDR1 and CDR2: KGHSH and LQKENI. Written as DNA, the CDR3 is TGTGCCAGCTCACCCCAATTGGGCTCAGGCGGGGAGCTGTTTTTT. As protein: CASSPQLGSGGELFF.

This sequence joins TRBV5-1 and TRBJ2-7; D is possibly TRBD1 (5 bases). Germline V gene data show CDR1 as SGHRS and CDR2 as YFSETQ. The V end was cut by 0 bases, the J end by 3 bases, with 13 bases between. The CDR3 has 15 amino acids. The DNA of the CDR3 is TGCGCCAGCAGCTTGGAGGCCAATAGGGGCTACGAGCAGTACTTC. This codes for CASSLEANRGYEQYF.

V gene TRBV7-2 combines with J gene TRBJ2-5, with 11 bases fitting TRBD2. V lost 7 bases and J lost 2; bases outside the gene matches: 6. The germline gives CDR1 SGHTA, CDR2 FQGNSA. CDR3 length: 15 amino acids. CDR3 protein: CASTVAGGSQETQYF. CDR3 bases: TGTGCCAGCACCGTAGCGGGAGGGTCACAAGAGACCCAGTACTTC.

This clone was counted a few times. The V call is TRBV3-1 (or the pseudogene TRBV3-2), the J call TRBJ1-5; 7 nucleotides line up with TRBD1. The ends lost 1 base at V and 3 bases at J; junction bases unmatched: 3. The CDR3 length is 15 residues. Germline V gene lookup returns CDR1 LGHDT and CDR2 YNNKEL (reference sequence). For the CDR3, the DNA is TGTGCCAGCAGCCAAGGGAGGGGGCCCAATCAGCCCCAGCATTTT. Translated, it gives CASSQGRGPNQPQHF.

The rearrangement links TRBV3-1 (or the pseudogene TRBV3-2) to TRBJ1-6; 12 nucleotides line up with TRBD1. Germline values: CDR1 LGHDT, CDR2 YNNKEL (reference sequence). This CDR3 is built from 15 residues. The V and J ends lost 3 bases and 8 bases, in that order; junction bases with no gene match: 2. CDR3 sequence (DNA): TGTGCCAGCAGCCAGGGACAGGGGGCATATTCACCCCTCCACTTT. Translation: CASSQGQGAYSPLHF.

This clone was observed once. This chain joins TRBV4-1 and TRBJ2-7; 8 positions match TRBD1. The germline V gene has CDR1 MGHRA and CDR2 YSYEKL. The CDR3 has 16 amino acids. J lost 2 bases, V lost 1 base, and 7 bases had no gene match. The CDR3 DNA is TGCGCCAGCAGCCAAGGCCCCGGGACAGGTACCTACGAGCAGTACTTC. It specifies CASSQGPGTGTYEQYF.

The CDR3 reads CASSPLGQDAIYEQYF. The CDR3 nucleotides read TGTGCCAGCAGCCCCCTCGGACAGGACGCAATCTACGAGCAGTACTTC. The V call is TRBV27, the J call TRBJ2-7; 7 bases match TRBD1. V dropped 6 bases and J dropped 3; count of bases not matched to a gene: 14. There are 16 residues in the CDR3. CDR1 and CDR2 from the germline V gene are MNHEY and SMNVEV (reference sequence).

The rearrangement joins TRBV15 to TRBJ2-1; TRBD2 might be the D (6 bases). V was trimmed by 4 bases and J by 4 bases, leaving 17 bases between them. From germline, CDR1 is LNHNV and CDR2 YYDKDF (reference sequence). There are 16 residues in the CDR3. The CDR3 protein is CATSTRRNGGYNEQFF. In DNA form, the CDR3 reads TGTGCCACCAGCACGCGCCGGAACGGGGGTTACAATGAGCAGTTCTTC. The complete variable domain, with remaining parts taken from reference TRBV15 and TRBJ2-1, reads DAMVIQNPRYQVTQFGKPVTLSCSQTLNHNVMYWYQQKSSQAPKLLFHYYDKDFNNEADTPDNFQSRRPNTSFCFLDIRSPGLGDTAMYLCATSTRRNGGYNEQFFGPGTRLTVL.

The chain has TRBV3-1 (or the pseudogene TRBV3-2) and TRBJ1-1, with a tentative D call TRBD1 (5 bases). Deletions cut 1 base from V and 4 bases from J, with 13 bases between. This CDR3 is 15 amino acids long. The germline gives CDR1 LGHDT, CDR2 YNNKEL (reference sequence). As DNA, the CDR3 is TGTGCCAGCAGCCAAGGGACATATTGGCGCACTGAAGCTTTCTTT. It is translated as CASSQGTYWRTEAFF.